This T cell receptor beta chain was sequenced for a study of cytomegalovirus exposure and HLA in healthy donors. General observations from the study: Follow-up analysis seemed to connect common viral pathogens with several of the most significant clusters identified. In a later analysis, across HLA loci, associated TCR counts were highest for DRB1, lowest for HLA-C. CMV serostatus alone was available as immune exposure information.

PCR employed 60 Vbeta and 13 Jbeta primers. Repertoires were generated with immunoSEQ multiplex PCR, while TCRdb's copy carries only in-frame clones and drops some. There are more than 150,000 clones in the sample; 70% to 90% occur only once, and around 2.1% lies in the top ten. CDR3 length: 14 amino acids. Trimming removed 1 base from V and 5 bases from J, with 12 bases in between. Looked up from germline, CDR1 is MDHEN and CDR2 is SYDVKM. The table lists this clone with a few counts. The antigen remains undetermined. Sequencing used PBMCs. The source of this sequence is a woman aged 18 to 35 in good health and CMV-seropositive. This chain connects TRBV28 to TRBJ2-7; D call uncertain. The CDR3 sequence is CASSLFSTANEQYF. CDR3 DNA sequence: TGTGCCAGCAGTTTATTCTCGACTGCAAACGAGCAGTACTTC.